The sequence of this T cell receptor beta chain was determined in a study of OX40 agonist ivuxolimab in advanced cancers. Some clones are missing from TCRdb's copy, which holds only in-frame ones; the method was immunoSEQ multiplex PCR. The data hold fewer than 85,000 clones, with approximately 93% observed a single time. The clonotype was recovered from an adult with an advanced solid tumor such as melanoma, head and neck, liver or kidney cancer. The sequencing here drew on CD4+ or CD8+ T cells sorted from blood, taken in a trial of the OX40 agonist ivuxolimab.

CDR3 in DNA: TGTGCCAGCAGTGACCCCGGACGGAACAATGAGCAGTTCTTC. Protein product: CASSDPGRNNEQFF. The genes are TRBV25-1 and TRBJ2-1; no clear D gene. Deletions cut 3 bases from V and 5 bases from J, with 11 bases between. This CDR3 is 14 amino acids long. CDR1 and CDR2 from the germline V gene are MGHDK and SYGVNS.